This T cell receptor (beta chain) was captured in a study of blood T cell repertoires in COVID-19. In the study overall: Sites in the United States, Italy and Spain provided acute and convalescent COVID-19 samples. PBMCs, B-cell-depleted T cells, or T cells were the source of the cDNA or gDNA that made up the material.

Per the authors' pipeline: Counts of nucleated cells, estimated from reference gene primer amplification, were obtained. Sequencing used immunoSEQ multiplex PCR; TCRdb keeps in-frame clones, though not all of them. V and J calls and clone size come straight from that table; D and trimming were deduced from the DNA. The table shows around 290,000 clones, with around 87% occurring only once. Germline CDR1 and CDR2: SGHTA and FQGNSA. Trimming removed 8 bases from V and 2 bases from J; junction bases left unmatched: 8. This CDR3 comprises 14 residues. The receptor's source is a woman in her forties or fifties who had recovered from COVID-19. V and J are TRBV7-2 and TRBJ2-5; 7 bases are shared with TRBD1. The source material was peripheral blood. The DNA for the CDR3 is TGTGCCAGCGGCTCCCCGGGACAGCAAGAGACCCAGTACTTC. Encoded protein: CASGSPGQQETQYF. The full variable domain, its missing parts supplied by reference TRBV7-2 and TRBJ2-5, is GAGVSQSPSNKVTEKGKDVELRCDPISGHTALYWYRQSLGQGLEFLIYFQGNSAPDKSGLPSDRFSAERTGGSVSTLTIQRTQQEDSAVYLCASGSPGQQETQYFGPGTRLLVL.